These 27 T cell receptor beta chains share one sample of origin, sequenced in a study of T cells in Graves' hyperthyroidism and ophthalmopathy. The source material, RNA transcripts, was used to amplify TCR beta CDR3 regions. The HTBI set primed first-round TCR CDR3 RT-PCR. TCRdb ran MiXCR on the multiplex PCR reads and lists one entry per CDR3 protein. The sample records hundreds of thousands of distinct CDR3 sequences, 14% being singletons. Specimen: blood. The receptors originated from a woman in her thirties or forties with Graves' hyperthyroidism.

This clonotype was detected a few times. V is TRBV27 and J is TRBJ2-2; TRBD2 matches 7 bases. The CDR3 loop spans 17 amino acids. Germline V CDR1 and CDR2: MNHEY, SMNVEV (reference sequence). Trimming took 2 bases from V and 3 from J; bases not matched to a gene: 9. The CDR3 coding sequence is TGTGCCAGCAGTTTAGTCGGCGGGAGCATGGACACCGGGGAGCTGTTTTTT. It specifies CASSLVGGSMDTGELFF.

This clonotype occurred a few times. This may be a read error: a much more frequent sequence differs by one nucleotide. The chain carries TRBV3-1 and TRBJ2-7; TRBD2 aligns across 8 bases. CDR3 length equals 14 residues. The V gene end was trimmed by 5 bases and the J gene end by 3 bases; junction bases not matched to a gene: 6. The germline CDR1 and CDR2 sequences are LGHDT and YNNKEL (reference sequence). CDR3 nucleotide sequence: TGTGCCAGCAGCGGAGAGCTAGCGGGCTACGAGCAGTACTTC. It yields the protein CASSGELAGYEQYF.

This clonotype was observed a handful of times. The J gene is TRBJ1-5, the V gene TRBV12-3 or TRBV12-4; 9 nucleotides line up with TRBD1. Unmatched junction bases numbered 2, after V lost 5 bases and J lost 3 bases. This CDR3 has 14 residues. CDR3 sequence (DNA): TGTGCCAGCAGTCGGACAGGGGTCAATCAGCCCCAGCATTTT. Residues: CASSRTGVNQPQHF.

This clonotype occurred a few times. V gene TRBV6-1 combines with J gene TRBJ2-1; D is possibly TRBD2 (6 bases). Germline CDR1 and CDR2: MNHNS and SASEGT. Deletions cut 1 base from V and 0 bases from J, with 7 bases between. This CDR3 region has 15 residues. This CDR3 is CASSEDGSSYNEQFF. The CDR3 DNA sequence: TGTGCCAGCAGTGAAGACGGGAGCTCCTACAATGAGCAGTTCTTC.

The chain links TRBV19 to TRBJ1-6, with D unclear. The CDR3 is 19 amino acids. Germline V gene sequence: CDR1 LNHDA, CDR2 SQIVND (reference sequence). Deletions cut 3 bases from V and 0 bases from J, with 18 bases between. DNA for the CDR3: TGTGCCAGTAGTATTAGTCGGGCGGACGCAAGCTCCTATAATTCACCCCTCCACTTT. It translates to CASSISRADASSYNSPLHF.

In its sample, this clonotype was seen many times. The chain links TRBV6-5 to TRBJ2-2; no clear D gene. Germline assignment: CDR1 MNHEY and CDR2 SVGAGI. Trimming took off 2 bases at V and 1 base at J, with 8 bases between the two ends. This CDR3 contains 15 residues. CDR3 bases: TGTGCCAGCAGTTACGGGTGGGAGAACACCGGGGAGCTGTTTTTT. Amino acids: CASSYGWENTGELFF.

At least ten counts were recorded for this clonotype. The rearrangement links TRBV12-3 or TRBV12-4 to TRBJ2-7; the match to TRBD2 covers 10 bases. The CDR3 contains 15 residues. V lost 6 bases and J lost 2; bases outside the gene matches: 7. In DNA, the CDR3 is TGTGCCAGCAGCCCCGGGACTAGCGTAACCTACGAGCAGTACTTC. This encodes CASSPGTSVTYEQYF.

This clonotype turned up a few times. V gene TRBV27 combines with J gene TRBJ2-2; no clear D. This CDR3 has 16 amino acids. Germline loops: CDR1 MNHEY, CDR2 SMNVEV (reference sequence). V was shortened by 0 bases and J by 6 bases, with 14 bases between the two germline ends. CDR3 sequence reads: CASSLSMGSISGELFF. The CDR3 region has the DNA TGTGCCAGCAGTTTATCGATGGGGTCTATCTCCGGGGAGCTGTTTTTT.

This clonotype was picked up many times. The chain recombines TRBV6-1 with TRBJ1-4, with TRBD1 as a possible D gene (6 bases). Per the germline V gene, CDR1 is MNHNS and CDR2 is SASEGT. V was trimmed by 8 bases and J by 8 bases, leaving 18 bases between them. The CDR3 has 14 residues. Here the CDR3 reads CASFGWGQLEKLFF. In DNA, the CDR3 is TGTGCCAGCTTCGGTTGGGGACAATTGGAAAAACTGTTTTTT.

This clonotype was recorded a few times. The chain is built from TRBV7-9 and TRBJ2-3; D is perhaps TRBD1 or TRBD2 (5 bases each). CDR1 is SEHNR, CDR2 FQNEAQ, per germline (reference sequence). The CDR3 sequence is 16 residues long. Trimming took off 4 bases at V and 6 bases at J, with 20 bases between the two ends. CDR3: CASSSGEGQGLDTQYF. The CDR3 DNA is TGTGCCAGCAGCTCAGGAGAGGGGCAGGGTCTGGATACGCAGTATTTT.

This clonotype has ten or more counts. The chain links TRBV11-2 to TRBJ2-1, with TRBD1 as a possible D gene (5 bases). Germline V CDR1 and CDR2: SGHAT, FQNNGV. This CDR3 comprises 13 residues. The V end lost 4 bases, the J end lost 7 bases, and 11 bases lay between the germline ends. The CDR3 spells CASSSLGVNEQFF. In nucleotides, the CDR3 is TGTGCCAGCAGCTCCTTAGGGGTTAATGAGCAGTTCTTC.

This clonotype was detected ten times or more. The chain recombines TRBV5-1 with TRBJ1-1; the D is unclear. CDR1 is SGHRS and CDR2 is YFSETQ in the germline V gene. The CDR3 extends over 13 amino acids. Trimming removed 1 base at V and 5 bases at J, with 9 bases between. The CDR3 nucleotides are TGCGCCAGCAGCTTGTTGGAGGATACTGAAGCTTTCTTT. It yields the protein CASSLLEDTEAFF.

The table lists this clonotype with many counts. V is TRBV2 and J is TRBJ1-2; D not certain. Germline V gene lookup returns CDR1 SNHLY and CDR2 FYNNEI. With 2 bases removed from V and 1 base from J, the gap between germline ends came to 5 bases. The CDR3 extends over 13 amino acids. CDR3 residues: CASSESDNYGYTF. The DNA for the CDR3 is TGTGCCAGCAGTGAATCAGATAACTATGGCTACACCTTC.

This clonotype was observed many times. J is TRBJ1-1 and V is TRBV5-1; D is possibly TRBD1 (5 bases). This CDR3 has 11 amino acids. Per germline, CDR1 SGHRS and CDR2 YFSETQ. The germline V and J ends were trimmed by 4 bases and 7 bases, with 8 bases remaining between them. CDR3 in amino acids: CASSADSEAFF. The DNA for the CDR3 is TGCGCCAGCAGCGCAGACAGTGAAGCTTTCTTT. Supplemented by reference TRBV5-1 and TRBJ1-1, the full variable domain reads KAGVTQTPRYLIKTRGQQVTLSCSPISGHRSVSWYQQTPGQGLQFLFEYFSETQRNKGNFPGRFSGRQFSNSRSEMNVSTLELGDSALYLCASSADSEAFFGQGTRLTVV.

V and J are TRBV5-1 and TRBJ2-7, with 14 bases that match TRBD2. Germline trimming cut 2 bases from V and 10 bases from J; bases unmatched to any gene: 2. The CDR3 is 13 amino acids. In germline, CDR1 is SGHRS, CDR2 YFSETQ. The CDR3 bases are TGCGCCAGCAGCTTAGGGACTAGCGGGAGTCAGTACTTC. This sequence encodes CASSLGTSGSQYF.

The chain couples TRBV19 to TRBJ2-5; TRBD2 matches at 7 bases. The CDR3 is made up of 15 amino acids. CDR1 and CDR2 from the germline V gene are LNHDA and SQIVND (reference sequence). V lost 6 bases and J lost 2; bases outside the gene matches: 9. CDR3 region: CASSLITGGQETQYF. CDR3 in DNA: TGTGCCAGTAGCCTTATCACGGGGGGACAAGAGACCCAGTACTTC.

This clonotype has ten or more counts. The rearrangement links TRBV12-3 or TRBV12-4 to TRBJ2-7; possibly TRBD2 for D (6 bases). The V and J ends lost 3 bases and 2 bases respectively, with 14 bases between them. This CDR3 comprises 15 residues. The CDR3 sequence: CASSFGGTRTYEQYF. For the CDR3, the DNA is TGTGCCAGCAGTTTTGGCGGGACCAGAACCTACGAGCAGTACTTC.

This clonotype occurred many times. The chain recombines TRBV2 with TRBJ1-6; 11 nucleotides align to TRBD1. The germline V gene encodes CDR1 SNHLY and CDR2 FYNNEI. V gave up 5 bases and J gave up 9 bases; unmatched junction bases: 9. CDR3 length: 16 residues. The CDR3 loop is CASSQRGQGVISPLHF. The CDR3 coding sequence is TGTGCCAGCAGTCAAAGGGGACAGGGGGTAATTTCACCCCTCCACTTT. The full variable domain, its missing parts supplied by reference TRBV2 and TRBJ1-6, is EPEVTQTPSHQVTQMGQEVILRCVPISNHLYFYWYRQILGQKVEFLVSFYNNEISEKSEIFDDQFSVERPDGSNFTLKIRSTKLEDSAMYFCASSQRGQGVISPLHFGNGTRLTVT.

This clonotype was seen ten or more times. V is TRBV28 and J is TRBJ2-3; 9 positions agree with TRBD2. The germline V gene has CDR1 MDHEN and CDR2 SYDVKM. V lost 2 bases to trimming and J lost 0 bases; unmatched junction nucleotides: 3. The CDR3 loop spans 16 amino acids. CDR3 region: CASSLVLAGSTDTQYF. DNA of the CDR3: TGTGCCAGCAGTTTAGTGCTAGCGGGGAGCACAGATACGCAGTATTTT.

This clonotype was seen ten or more times. The chain is built from TRBV12-3 or TRBV12-4 and TRBJ1-5; D is possibly TRBD1 (5 bases). This CDR3 spans 14 amino acids. V lost 5 bases to trimming and J lost 7 bases, with 15 bases between them. Here the CDR3 DNA reads TGTGCCAGCAGTAGGGACGGCGGGGGACAGCCCCAGCATTTT. It specifies CASSRDGGGQPQHF.

This clonotype has a count of ten or more. The junction differs from germline at one of its ends, possibly a read error. The chain recombines TRBV20-1 with TRBJ2-7, with 10 bases lining up with TRBD2. Germline loops: CDR1 DFQATT, CDR2 SNEGSKA (reference sequence). The CDR3 is 14 residues long. The CDR3 region is CSARPSGSSHEQYF. The CDR3 region has the DNA TGCAGTGCTAGACCTAGCGGGAGCTCCCACGAGCAGTACTTC.

J is TRBJ2-1 and V is TRBV19; either TRBD1 or TRBD2 may supply D (5 bases each). This CDR3 contains 13 residues. Germline V gene data show CDR1 as LNHDA and CDR2 as SQIVND (reference sequence). Trimming cost V 0 bases and J 7 bases, with 7 bases left between them. The CDR3 nucleotides read TGTGCCAGTAGTATAGATTGGGGGAATGAGCAGTTCTTC. Translation gives CASSIDWGNEQFF.

This clonotype was seen more than once but under ten times. This sequence joins TRBV9 and TRBJ1-1, with unresolved D. CDR3 length: 16 amino acids. Germline V gene data show CDR1 as SGDLS and CDR2 as YYNGEE. V was cut by 1 base and J by 6 bases, with 19 bases left in between. The CDR3 reads CASSVHLPGAGAEAFF. Here the CDR3 DNA reads TGTGCCAGCAGCGTACATCTCCCGGGCGCTGGCGCTGAAGCTTTCTTT.

Ten or more counts support this clonotype. V and J are TRBV7-2 and TRBJ2-5, with TRBD2 matching over 8 bases. This CDR3 is built from 16 residues. The germline V gene encodes CDR1 SGHTA and CDR2 FQGNSA. With 1 base clipped from V and 4 bases from J, the junction kept 8 bases outside the gene matches. The DNA for the CDR3 is TGTGCCAGCAGCTTAGTGAGCGGGAGTGCGGGAGAGACCCAGTACTTC. It translates to CASSLVSGSAGETQYF.

This clonotype has at least ten counts. The chain combines TRBV2 with TRBJ2-7, with 10 nucleotides matching TRBD2. Germline V gene sequence: CDR1 SNHLY, CDR2 FYNNEI. The CDR3 length is 16 residues. Trimming took 7 bases from V and 2 from J; bases not matched to a gene: 11. CDR3 in amino acids: CASKGNLAGVPYEQYF. The CDR3, as DNA: TGTGCCAGCAAGGGAAATCTAGCGGGAGTGCCCTACGAGCAGTACTTC.

The rearrangement joins TRBV20-1 to TRBJ2-5, with D perhaps TRBD1 (5 bases). Germline CDR1 and CDR2: DFQATT and SNEGSKA (reference sequence). The CDR3 extends over 15 amino acids. V was trimmed by 4 bases and J by 1 base, leaving 16 bases between them. CDR3 residues: CSAIGVQASQETQYF. The DNA for the CDR3 is TGCAGTGCTATAGGGGTCCAGGCTAGCCAAGAGACCCAGTACTTC.

This clonotype was seen ten or more times. V and J are TRBV7-8 and TRBJ2-7, with D possibly TRBD2 on 5 matching bases. Germline CDR1 SGHVS, CDR2 FQNEAQ. Trimming removed 1 base from V and 4 bases from J, with 11 bases in between. This CDR3 is 14 amino acids long. In DNA form, the CDR3 reads TGTGCCAGCAGCTTAGGGACTCGAAGTTACGAGCAGTACTTC. Its protein product is CASSLGTRSYEQYF. The entire variable domain, with the rest obtained from reference TRBV7-8 and TRBJ2-7, is as follows: GAGVSQSPRYKVAKRGQDVALRCDPISGHVSLFWYQQALGQGPEFLTYFQNEAQLDKSGLPSDRFFAERPEGSVSTLKIQRTQQEDSAVYLCASSLGTRSYEQYFGPGTRLTVT.